This T cell receptor (beta chain) was recorded in a study of blood T cells in healthy people across ages. Findings and limits, study-wide: CMV status of donors was not determined, possibly confounding expanded clonotype changes.

As for this clonotype: The target antigen is unknown.

Primed by a sample-barcoded 5' primer and a J-beta primer mix, a second PCR proceeded for 7 to 11 cycles. Researchers report that a template-switch adaptor with 12 random nucleotides tagged each cDNA molecule. Via MiXCR, TCRdb re-called the 5' RACE reads, giving one row per CDR3 protein. This repertoire shows some 1.8 million distinct CDR3 sequences, roughly two fifths found once; its top ten account for under 25%. The sequenced sample consisted of blood. The TCR originated in a human donor in good health.

The DNA for the CDR3 is TGCGCCAGCAGCCAAGTAGGCAGGGTGATGGATGGTGGCTACACCTTC. Translated, it gives CASSQVGRVMDGGYTF. The gene calls are TRBV4-3 and TRBJ1-2; perhaps TRBD1 as D (5 bases). V lost 1 base, J lost 7 bases, and 19 bases lay in between. CDR3 size: 16 residues. From germline, CDR1 is LGHNA and CDR2 YSLEER.